This T cell receptor (beta chain) comes out of a study of blood T cell repertoires in COVID-19 (dated by TCRdb to about 2020). At the level of the whole study: The collaborator samples originated in the United States, Italy and Spain and spanned the acute and convalescent phases of COVID-19. The prospective study material was composed of cDNA or gDNA derived from T cells, B-cell-depleted T cells, or PBMCs. The sample metadata nearly always contained a de-identified subject ID, COVID-19 status, age in years and sex. The repertoires were made available in a free public database intended to serve as a resource for research on the immune response to SARS-CoV-2. Samples were obtained from the ongoing ImmuneRACE study (first 160 participants) and from roughly 1,300 subjects provided by 6 global collaborators. HLA class I and class II types, where available, came from metadata supplied by the sample provider rather than from assay-based typing. Subjects who had been exposed to COVID-19, were actively infected with it, or had recovered from it provided the deeply sampled blood TCRbeta repertoires that made up the dataset.

TCRbeta CDR3 regions were amplified from genomic DNA by means of the immunoSEQ Assay, a bias-controlled multiplex PCR. For the original study's pipeline: The number of nucleated cells in each sample was estimated by amplification of reference gene primers within the assay. Sequence reads were collapsed and filtered to measure the absolute abundance of every unique TCRbeta CDR3 rearrangement. Productive Simpson clonality was computed per sample as the square root of Simpson's diversity index over productive rearrangements. The clones in this table, taken by TCRdb from immuneACCESS, are in-frame only. Not every clone is retained; where verified, under half of the shortfall comes from an unresolved V gene, and the cause of the rest is unknown. V and J calls and clone size follow that table, whereas D and trimming were derived from the DNA. The sample profile shows more than 100,000 clones; about nine tenths of them were found once. Roughly 2.5% of the sample belongs to the ten largest clones.

Each collaborating institution followed its own protocols to collect whole blood in K2EDTA tubes. For TCRbeta analysis, collaborators shipped samples as frozen whole blood, isolated PBMCs, or DNA extracted from either of those sample types. Points on this clone: It lacks a known antigen. Within one base of it there is no much larger clone, and no base qualities were kept.

Study-level results and caveats: The quantity of clinical and demographic metadata differed by source and by participant and was supplied without curation.

V drops 3 bases and J drops 4 bases, leaving 12 bases in between. Via the germline V gene, CDR1 is SGHTA and CDR2 FQGNSA. The CDR3 goes from the cysteine to the phenylalanine over 14 residues. Here the CDR3 DNA is all that survives: 42 bases in frame from base 1. The sequence was collected from a man aged 50 to 60 with active COVID-19. Sequencing used peripheral blood. Recombination joined TRBV7-2 with TRBJ2-5; the D region possibly corresponds to TRBD2 (5 bases align). The nucleotides read TGTGCCAGCAGCTTTCACGGGGTACCAGAGACCCAGTACTTC. It codes for CASSFHGVPETQYF.